These T cell receptor beta chains were read from a single sample in a study of technical replicates of blood from a few donors. Using immunoSEQ multiplex PCR, the repertoire was profiled, and TCRdb retains in-frame clones only, with some absent. Among about 88,000 clones, about 95% were seen once, and the ten largest hold around 0.3%. Sequenced material: T cells isolated from PBMCs. Receptors were obtained from a human donor in good health. CDR3s include the opening cysteine and the closing phenylalanine or tryptophan. Each record gives: V gene, clone size, J gene, D gene, CDR3 DNA, CDR3 protein. D genes are given only for firm matches. Size is omitted from some rows. Given values are once, few, many or a class for expanded clones.

TRBV5-1,.,TRBJ1-1,.,TGCGCCAGCAGCGGCGGGATCCAAAACCTTATGAACACTGAAGCTTTCTTT,CASSGGIQNLMNTEAFF
TRBV18,.,TRBJ2-6,.,TGTGCCAGCTCACCCTCACACTCTGGGGCCAACGTCCTGACTTTC,CASSPSHSGANVLTF
TRBV18,.,TRBJ1-1,.,TGTGCCAGTAGGGGGGGAAGTCAGGGAAACACTGAAGCTTTCTTT,CASRGGSQGNTEAFF
TRBV29-1,.,TRBJ2-4,TRBD2,TGCAGCGTTGAAAAAGGACTAGCGGTAATTTTACTAGCCAAAAACATTCAGTACTTC,CSVEKGLAVILLAKNIQYF
TRBV7-2,.,TRBJ1-3,TRBD1,TGTGCCAGCAGCCGGACAGGAAACTCTGGAAACACCATATATTTT,CASSRTGNSGNTIYF
TRBV7-9,.,TRBJ1-5,.,TGTGCCAGCAGCTTAATAGGGGATGGGCAGCCCCAGCATTTT,CASSLIGDGQPQHF
TRBV7-2,.,TRBJ2-5,TRBD1,TGTGCCAGCAGCTCGCGGACAGGGGTTGAAGAGACCCAGTACTTC,CASSSRTGVEETQYF
TRBV4-3,.,TRBJ2-3,.,TGCGCCAGCAGCCCCGCCCGCACAGGGACCACAGATACGCAGTATTTT,CASSPARTGTTDTQYF
TRBV29-1,.,TRBJ1-2,.,TGCAGCGTTGTAAACAGCCAAAACTATGGCTACACCTTC,CSVVNSQNYGYTF
TRBV6-5,.,TRBJ2-1,TRBD2,TGTGCCAGCAGGCGGGAGAGTGCCTACAATGAGCAGTTCTTC,CASRRESAYNEQFF
TRBV30,few,TRBJ2-5,.,TGTGCCTGGAGTATACAGGCCCAAGAGACCCAGTACTTC,CAWSIQAQETQYF
TRBV5-1,.,TRBJ2-1,.,TGCGCCAGCAGCTTAACTAGCTGGAATGAGCAGTTCTTC,CASSLTSWNEQFF
TRBV9,.,TRBJ2-2,TRBD2,TGTGCCAGCAGCGTAGTTGGGGGAGGGACCGGGGAGCTGTTTTTT,CASSVVGGGTGELFF
TRBV19,.,TRBJ1-5,TRBD1,TGTGCCAGTACCTTGACAGGGGGGTTTAATCAGCCCCAGCATTTT,CASTLTGGFNQPQHF
TRBV9,.,TRBJ1-5,.,TGTGCCAGCAGCGTAGGCGCGGCCAGGGAAAATCAGCCCCAGCATTTT,CASSVGAARENQPQHF
TRBV9,.,TRBJ1-2,.,TGTGCCAGCAGCGTAGCTGTTGGGGCGAAGGAAGGCTACACCTTC,CASSVAVGAKEGYTF
TRBV6-1,.,TRBJ2-7,.,TGTGCCAGCAGTGTAGTTTACGAGCAGTACTTC,CASSVVYEQYF
TRBV19,.,TRBJ1-2,.,TGTGCCAGTAGTTTCGGGGATGATGGCTACACCTTC,CASSFGDDGYTF
TRBV15,.,TRBJ2-3,TRBD1,TGTGCCACTAGGGACAGGGGAACAGATACGCAGTATTTT,CATRDRGTDTQYF
TRBV18,.,TRBJ1-5,.,TGTGCCAGCTCACCAACAGGAGGGAGCAATCAGCCCCAGCATTTT,CASSPTGGSNQPQHF
TRBV15,.,TRBJ2-7,TRBD1,TGTGCCACCAGACCGGCGGACAGGGAAATAGGCGAGCAGTACTTC,CATRPADREIGEQYF
TRBV7-2,.,TRBJ2-5,.,TGTGCCAGCAGCTCCCGGGGGACCCGGGCAGAGACCCAGTACTTC,CASSSRGTRAETQYF
TRBV5-6,.,TRBJ1-3,.,TGTGCCAGCAGCCCGGGGACTCTGACTGGAAACACCATATATTTT,CASSPGTLTGNTIYF
TRBV27,.,TRBJ2-2,.,TGTGCCAGCAGTTTCGATTGGCGGGAGGAGCTGTTTTTT,CASSFDWREELFF
TRBV27,.,TRBJ1-2,TRBD1,TGTGCCAGCAGTTTACTGGGGACAGGGAAACCTGGCTACACCTTC,CASSLLGTGKPGYTF
TRBV27,.,TRBJ1-4,.,TGTGCCAGCAGCCTCATAGGGGCAGCTAATGAAAAACTGTTTTTT,CASSLIGAANEKLFF
TRBV28,.,TRBJ2-1,.,TGTGCCAGCAGTTTTGTGGAGCGGCATGAGCAGTTCTTC,CASSFVERHEQFF
TRBV7-3,once,TRBJ2-7,TRBD2,TGTGCCAGCAGCTTGGGAACCCTAGCGGCTGGGTACGAGCAGTACTTC,CASSLGTLAAGYEQYF
TRBV29-1,.,TRBJ2-1,TRBD2,TGCAGCGTAACGAGAGCGGGGCAGGGTGAGCAGTTCTTC,CSVTRAGQGEQFF
TRBV6-6,.,TRBJ1-5,TRBD1,TGTGCCAGCAGTCCCGGACAGGCTCGAAATCAGCCCCAGCATTTT,CASSPGQARNQPQHF
TRBV27,.,TRBJ1-2,.,TGTGCCAGCAGTTTCAACGGGGCTAACTATGGCTACACCTTC,CASSFNGANYGYTF
TRBV11-2,.,TRBJ2-3,.,TGTGCCAGCAGCAAAGACAGATACCCAGATACGCAGTATTTT,CASSKDRYPDTQYF
TRBV11-2,.,TRBJ2-1,TRBD2,TGTGCCAGCAGCTTTTTAGCGGGAGGAGATGAGCAGTTCTTC,CASSFLAGGDEQFF
TRBV5-6,.,TRBJ2-3,TRBD1,TGTGCCAGCAGTCGCACAGGGGAAGGCACAGATACGCAGTATTTT,CASSRTGEGTDTQYF
TRBV7-3,.,TRBJ2-2,TRBD2,TGTGCCAGCACCAGGGGACTAGAAAGTACCGGGGAGCTGTTTTTT,CASTRGLESTGELFF
TRBV30,.,TRBJ2-7,TRBD2,TGTGCCTGGAGTGTTCCGAGGTGGGCTAGCGGGAGGTTTAACGAGCAGTACTTC,CAWSVPRWASGRFNEQYF
TRBV12-5,.,TRBJ1-5,.,TGTGCTAGTGCTTCAGGGGTTGCAGCTTATAGCAATCAGCCCCAGCATTTT,CASASGVAAYSNQPQHF
TRBV28,.,TRBJ1-4,.,TGTGCCAGCAGTTGGGGCAGAGATAATGAAAAACTGTTTTTT,CASSWGRDNEKLFF
TRBV2,.,TRBJ1-1,.,TGTGCCAGCCTCAGGGTGACTGAAGCTTTCTTT,CASLRVTEAFF
TRBV5-4,.,TRBJ2-7,.,TGTGCCAGCAGCTTGGATGTAACCTACGAGCAGTACTTC,CASSLDVTYEQYF
TRBV20-1,.,TRBJ1-2,.,TGCAGTGCGAGAGAACAGGGTCGCTACACCTTC,CSAREQGRYTF
TRBV9,.,TRBJ2-7,.,TGTGCCAGCAGCGTAGCGGACTCCACCTACGAGCAGTACTTC,CASSVADSTYEQYF
TRBV9,.,TRBJ1-3,.,TGTGCCAGCACGGGGTCTGCTCGGAACACCATATATTTT,CASTGSARNTIYF
TRBV7-9,.,TRBJ2-1,TRBD2,TGTGCCAGCAGCGAGGGACTGGGACTAGCGGAGGGCTATGAGCAGTTCTTC,CASSEGLGLAEGYEQFF
TRBV19,.,TRBJ2-1,TRBD1,TGTGCCAGTAGTATTTTGCTAAGGACAGGGTCCTACAATGAGCAGTTCTTC,CASSILLRTGSYNEQFF
TRBV18,.,TRBJ1-5,.,TGTGCCAGCTCTGACAGGACCCTTAGCAATCAGCCCCAGCATTTT,CASSDRTLSNQPQHF